This T cell receptor beta chain was profiled in a study of blood T cell repertoires in COVID-19. Clones were read by immunoSEQ multiplex PCR, and TCRdb kept only the in-frame ones, dropping some. The sample has about 74,000 clones, roughly 80% seen once. Sequencing was performed on peripheral blood. This clonotype originated in an elderly man with acute or convalescent COVID-19.

This CDR3 is CASSYSTGGEAFF. For the CDR3, the DNA is TGTGCCAGCAGTTACTCGACAGGGGGTGAAGCTTTCTTT. This sequence joins TRBV6-5 and TRBJ1-1; 9 bases align to TRBD1. The CDR3 is 13 amino acids. The junction had 0 bases not matched to a gene; V was cut back by 0 bases and J by 7 bases. CDR1 is MNHEY and CDR2 is SVGAGI in the germline V gene.